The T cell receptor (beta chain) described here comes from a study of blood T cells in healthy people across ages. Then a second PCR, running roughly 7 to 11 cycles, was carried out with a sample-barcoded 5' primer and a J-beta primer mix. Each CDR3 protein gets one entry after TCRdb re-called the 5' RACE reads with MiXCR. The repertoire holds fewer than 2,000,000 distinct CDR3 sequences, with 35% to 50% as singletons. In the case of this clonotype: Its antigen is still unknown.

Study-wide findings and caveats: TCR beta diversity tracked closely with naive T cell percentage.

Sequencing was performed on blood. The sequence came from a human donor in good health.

DNA for the CDR3: TGTGCCATCAGCGGGGACACCCTCTACGAGCAGTACTTC. It encodes CAISGDTLYEQYF. V and J are TRBV10-3 and TRBJ2-7, with D tentatively TRBD1 (6 bases). This CDR3 spans 13 amino acids. Looked up from germline, CDR1 is ENHRY and CDR2 is SYGVKD. V gave up 6 bases and J gave up 3 bases, with 12 bases separating them.